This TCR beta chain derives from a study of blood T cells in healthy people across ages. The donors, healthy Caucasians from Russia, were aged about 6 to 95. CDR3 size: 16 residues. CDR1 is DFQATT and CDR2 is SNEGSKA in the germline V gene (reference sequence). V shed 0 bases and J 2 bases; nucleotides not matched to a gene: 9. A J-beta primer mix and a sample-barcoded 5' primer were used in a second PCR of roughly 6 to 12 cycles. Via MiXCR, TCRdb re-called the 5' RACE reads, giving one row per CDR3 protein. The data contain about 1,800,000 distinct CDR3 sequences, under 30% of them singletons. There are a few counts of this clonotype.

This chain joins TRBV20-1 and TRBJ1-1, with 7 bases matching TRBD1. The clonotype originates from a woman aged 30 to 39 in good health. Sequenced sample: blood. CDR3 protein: CSARDASRGLNTEAFF. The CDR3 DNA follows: TGCAGTGCTAGAGACGCAAGTAGGGGGCTCAACACTGAAGCTTTCTTT.